These 7 T cell receptor beta chains were sequenced from one sample in a study of blood T cell dynamics during melanoma immunotherapy. Indicated time point: pre-treatment baseline. The repertoire was sequenced with immunoSEQ multiplex PCR; TCRdb's copy has only in-frame clones and lacks some. The profile shows approximately 15,000 clones, 83% of them singletons. The input for sequencing was blood, taken from a patient treated with checkpoint blockade. Source of these receptors: a human donor with melanoma.

This clone was seen a few times. The genes are TRBV11-3 and TRBJ2-7; the D is unclear. V shed 1 base and J shed 0 bases, with 13 bases lying between them. Germline values: CDR1 SGHNT, CDR2 YENEEA. The CDR3 is 16 amino acids. The CDR3 protein is CASSLGVGGTSYEQYF. The CDR3 DNA sequence: TGTGCCAGCAGCTTAGGGGTAGGCGGAACCTCCTACGAGCAGTACTTC.

The chain uses TRBV7-2 and TRBJ2-5; no firm D call. There are 14 residues in the CDR3. Per germline, CDR1 SGHTA and CDR2 FQGNSA. Trimming took 5 bases from V and 6 from J, leaving 16 bases between them. The CDR3 nucleotides are TGTGCCAGCAGCCTCCTCTTGAATTCGAAGACCCAGTACTTC. Amino acids: CASSLLLNSKTQYF.

V gene TRBV19 combines with J gene TRBJ2-1; tentatively, D is TRBD1 (6 bases). The CDR3 is 14 residues long. The V end lost 6 bases, the J end lost 8 bases, and 17 bases lay between the germline ends. Germline V gives CDR1 LNHDA, CDR2 SQIVND (reference sequence). CDR3 amino acids: CASRELGHFHEQFF. The CDR3 DNA reads TGTGCCAGTAGAGAACTGGGACACTTCCATGAGCAGTTCTTC.

V usage is TRBV18 and J usage is TRBJ1-1; a possible D gene is TRBD1 (5 bases). In germline, CDR1 is KGHSH, CDR2 LQKENI. There are 16 residues in the CDR3. Trimming pared 2 bases from V and 0 bases from J, leaving 13 bases between. The CDR3 nucleotides read TGTGCCAGCTCACCATTCAGGGACCTCATGAACACTGAAGCTTTCTTT. This translates into CASSPFRDLMNTEAFF.

V and J are TRBV6-6 and TRBJ1-1; D remains ambiguous. CDR1 and CDR2 (germline): MNHNY, SVGAGI (reference sequence). V was pared by 7 bases and J by 4 bases, with 13 bases between. The CDR3 length is 13 residues. The CDR3 here is CASIAGWGTEAFF. CDR3 in DNA: TGTGCCAGCATAGCGGGGTGGGGCACTGAAGCTTTCTTT.

The chain is built from TRBV9 and TRBJ2-7; the D is unclear. The CDR3 length is 14 residues. The V gene lost 0 bases and the J gene lost 2 bases, with 9 bases spanning the gap. CDR1 is SGDLS, CDR2 YYNGEE, per germline. CDR3 loop: CASSVGLGTYEQYF. CDR3 DNA: TGTGCCAGCAGCGTAGGGCTGGGCACCTACGAGCAGTACTTC.

The rearrangement uses TRBV6-5 and TRBJ2-7; maybe TRBD2 (6 bases). V lost 4 bases and J lost 3, with 7 bases in between. The CDR3 totals 12 residues. Germline V CDR1 and CDR2: MNHEY, SVGAGI. This CDR3 reads CASSLDYYEQYF. CDR3 in DNA: TGTGCCAGCAGTTTGGACTACTACGAGCAGTACTTC.